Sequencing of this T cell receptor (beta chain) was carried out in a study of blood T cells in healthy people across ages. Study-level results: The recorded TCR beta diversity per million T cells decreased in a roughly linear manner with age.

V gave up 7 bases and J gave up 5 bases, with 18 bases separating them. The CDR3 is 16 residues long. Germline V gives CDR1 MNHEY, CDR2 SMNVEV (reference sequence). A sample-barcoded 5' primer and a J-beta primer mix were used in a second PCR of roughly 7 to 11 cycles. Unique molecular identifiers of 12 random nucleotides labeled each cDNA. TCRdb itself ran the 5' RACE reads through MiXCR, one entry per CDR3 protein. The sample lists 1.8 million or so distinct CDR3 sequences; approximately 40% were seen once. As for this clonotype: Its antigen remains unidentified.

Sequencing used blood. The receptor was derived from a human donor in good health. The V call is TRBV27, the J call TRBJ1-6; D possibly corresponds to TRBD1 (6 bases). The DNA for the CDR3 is TGTGCCAGCAATCTTAGGATGACAGGAGATAATTCACCCCTCCACTTT. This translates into CASNLRMTGDNSPLHF.